One sample yielded the 18 T cell receptor beta chains listed below, sequenced in a study of T cell changes during pregnancy in multiple sclerosis (dated by TCRdb to the late 2010s). The library came from the immunoSEQ multiplex PCR assay. TCRdb obtained this table from immuneACCESS and retained in-frame rearrangements with V and J assigned. These tables miss some clones; where compared with another copy, unresolved V genes account for less than half of the shortfall, and the remainder is unexplained. The sample table shows about 100,000 clones, and about 92% are seen once. Of the sample, over 2% is held by the ten largest clones. Specimen: peripheral blood, collected in the first trimester of pregnancy. These receptors were taken from a female donor with multiple sclerosis, enrolled in a pregnancy study.

The count of this clone is one. The chain's CDR3 is CASSLSDRGGSEAFF. The CDR3 DNA follows: TGTGCCAGCAGCTTGTCGGACAGGGGGGGCTCTGAAGCTTTCTTT. The chain combines TRBV5-5 with TRBJ1-1; 10 bases line up with TRBD1. V shed 1 base, J shed 6 bases, and the junction held 6 bases outside the gene matches. Germline V lookup: CDR1 SGHKS, CDR2 YYEKEE (reference sequence). This CDR3 is built from 15 residues.

The rearrangement uses TRBV7-9 and TRBJ2-7, with 7 bases lining up with TRBD1. The germline gives CDR1 SEHNR, CDR2 FQNEAQ (reference sequence). The CDR3 has 15 amino acids. Unmatched junction bases numbered 10, after V lost 4 bases and J lost 4 bases. CDR3 DNA sequence: TGTGCCAGCAGCTCCCCCGGGACAGTCGCATACGAGCAGTACTTC. This codes for CASSSPGTVAYEQYF.

This rearrangement joins TRBV27 to TRBJ1-1; D call uncertain. The germline V gene encodes CDR1 MNHEY and CDR2 SMNVEV (reference sequence). This CDR3 spans 13 amino acids. V dropped 4 bases and J dropped 1 base, with 7 bases sitting between them. CDR3 DNA: TGTGCCAGCAGTTCAAACAAGAACACTGAAGCTTTCTTT. This gives the protein CASSSNKNTEAFF.

This rearrangement joins TRBV6-1 to TRBJ1-5; TRBD1 is a possible D gene (6 bases). Germline values: CDR1 MNHNS, CDR2 SASEGT. Trimming shortened V by 4 bases and J by 2 bases, and 12 bases separated the two germline ends. The CDR3 runs to 15 residues. The CDR3 DNA reads TGTGCCAGCAGTGTTCAGGGGTTTGGCAATCAGCCCCAGCATTTT. It yields the protein CASSVQGFGNQPQHF.

The genes are TRBV6-5 and TRBJ1-2; 7 bases are shared with TRBD1. V lost 0 bases to trimming and J lost 8 bases; unmatched junction nucleotides: 3. Germline values: CDR1 MNHEY, CDR2 SVGAGI. The CDR3 covers 13 residues. The DNA of the CDR3 is TGTGCCAGCAGTTACTCCGCCAGGGGGGGCTACACCTTC. The encoded protein is CASSYSARGGYTF.

V is TRBV5-4 and J is TRBJ2-1; D ambiguous. CDR1 and CDR2 (germline): SGHNT, YYREEE (reference sequence). V lost 3 bases and J lost 6, with 10 bases in between. This CDR3 has 13 amino acids. The CDR3 nucleotides are TGTGCCAGCAGCTCTATGTTAACCAATGAGCAGTTCTTC. Its protein product is CASSSMLTNEQFF.

The chain carries TRBV7-2 and TRBJ2-7; 10 nucleotides align to TRBD2. Germline CDR1 SGHTA, CDR2 FQGNSA. V lost 5 bases and J lost 7; bases outside the gene matches: 8. There are 14 residues in the CDR3. The CDR3 spells CASSRAGGPGEQYF. CDR3 bases: TGTGCCAGCAGCCGAGCGGGAGGGCCTGGGGAGCAGTACTTC.

This clone showed up just a few times. CDR3 nucleotides: TGTGCCAGCAGTGATGGACTAGCGGAGATCAATGAGCAGTTCTTC. It yields the protein CASSDGLAEINEQFF. The V call is TRBV25-1, the J call TRBJ2-1; 10 bases match TRBD2. The germline CDR1 and CDR2 sequences are MGHDK and SYGVNS. Trimming cost V 3 bases and J 6 bases; bases outside gene matches: 5. The CDR3 extends over 15 amino acids.

V usage is TRBV5-4 and J usage is TRBJ2-7; D remains ambiguous. This CDR3 has 11 amino acids. Deletions cut 3 bases from V and 3 bases from J, with 4 bases between. Germline V gene data show CDR1 as SGHNT and CDR2 as YYREEE (reference sequence). The CDR3 DNA sequence: TGTGCCAGCAGCTCCTACTACGAGCAGTACTTC. Translated, it gives CASSSYYEQYF.

The chain employs TRBV10-3 and TRBJ1-1; TRBD1 might be the D (6 bases). Germline loops: CDR1 ENHRY, CDR2 SYGVKD. The V and J ends lost 3 bases and 1 base respectively, with 15 bases between them. This CDR3 is 16 amino acids long. The CDR3 DNA sequence: TGTGCCATCAGTGATCGAGGCACGGGACAGAACACTGAAGCTTTCTTT. This codes for CAISDRGTGQNTEAFF.

Turning to this clone: One end of the junction is discordant with germline, which a read error may explain. This rearrangement joins TRBV29-1 to TRBJ2-1, with D possibly being TRBD1 (6 bases). CDR3 length equals 12 residues. Germline-derived CDR1 and CDR2 are SQVTM and ANQGSEA. Here the CDR3 DNA reads TGCAGCGGATGGGACATCTCTAATGGGCAGTTCTTC. Translation gives CSGWDISNGQFF.

This clone was seen once. V usage is TRBV4-1 and J usage is TRBJ2-7; D unclear. This CDR3 contains 12 residues. V lost 0 bases and J 5 bases, leaving 5 bases between the germline ends. Germline loops: CDR1 MGHRA, CDR2 YSYEKL. The CDR3: CASSQDSDEQYF. CDR3 in DNA: TGCGCCAGCAGCCAAGATTCGGACGAGCAGTACTTC.

The chain carries TRBV4-1 and TRBJ2-1; 8 bases fit TRBD1. The junction had 4 bases not matched to a gene; V was cut back by 3 bases and J by 3 bases. The germline V gene encodes CDR1 MGHRA and CDR2 YSYEKL. This CDR3 spans 15 amino acids. This CDR3 reads CASSHPDRDYNEQFF. The CDR3 bases are TGCGCCAGCAGCCACCCGGACAGGGACTACAATGAGCAGTTCTTC.

This chain joins TRBV25-1 and TRBJ2-4; 11 nucleotides align to TRBD2. V was pared by 4 bases and J by 6 bases, with 8 bases of the junction left unmatched. Per germline, CDR1 MGHDK and CDR2 SYGVNS. The CDR3 sequence is 16 residues long. In DNA, the CDR3 is TGTGCCAGCAGTGGATCCGGGCTAGCGGGGGGAAACATTCAGTACTTC. Its protein product is CASSGSGLAGGNIQYF.

V usage is TRBV18 and J usage is TRBJ1-1, with 9 bases that match TRBD1. The CDR3 is 16 amino acids. Looked up from germline, CDR1 is KGHSH and CDR2 is LQKENI. The J segment lost 0 bases and the V segment lost 6 bases, leaving 8 bases of the junction unmatched. In DNA form, the CDR3 reads TGTGCCAGCTCCCTAGGGGACAGGGTCATGAACACTGAAGCTTTCTTT. It translates to CASSLGDRVMNTEAFF. The full variable domain, with the rest looked up from reference TRBV18 and TRBJ1-1, is NAGVMQNPRHLVRRRGQEARLRCSPMKGHSHVYWYRQLPEEGLKFMVYLQKENIIDESGMPKERFSAEFPKEGPSILRIQQVVRGDSAAYFCASSLGDRVMNTEAFFGQGTRLTVV.

This clone was seen once. J is TRBJ2-5 and V is TRBV4-1; 10 bases align to TRBD1. The CDR3 runs 18 residues. With V trimmed by 0 bases and J by 2 bases, 9 bases remained unmatched. The germline CDR1 and CDR2 sequences are MGHRA and YSYEKL. The DNA for the CDR3 is TGCGCCAGCAGCCAAGATGTCGGGGGGACAGGGGTGCAAGAGACCCAGTACTTC. Translation: CASSQDVGGTGVQETQYF.

The chain links TRBV2 to TRBJ2-7; 7 bases align to TRBD1. Germline lookup yields CDR1 SNHLY and CDR2 FYNNEI. J was trimmed by 2 bases and V by 8 bases; bases with no gene match: 3. The CDR3 runs to 12 residues. The CDR3 nucleotides are TGTGCCAGCGGGACAGAGACCTACGAGCAGTACTTC. Translating it yields CASGTETYEQYF.

The chain uses TRBV29-1 and TRBJ2-1; 15 positions match TRBD2. CDR1 and CDR2 from the germline V gene are SQVTM and ANQGSEA. The CDR3 sequence is 16 residues long. V gave up 2 bases and J gave up 7 bases; unmatched junction bases: 6. The CDR3 region is CSVERAGLAGGNEQFF. DNA for the CDR3: TGCAGCGTTGAAAGGGCGGGACTAGCGGGAGGTAATGAGCAGTTCTTC.